This T cell receptor (beta chain) was identified during a study of T cell responses to AZD1222 COVID-19 vaccine. Study background: Investigators merged groups given second doses at roughly 4 or roughly 12 weeks.

V lost 2 bases, J lost 0 bases, and 32 bases lay in between. Germline V gene lookup returns CDR1 SNHLY and CDR2 FYNNEI. This CDR3 has 23 amino acids. Here immunoSEQ multiplex PCR was the method, and the copy in TCRdb shows in-frame clones only, minus some. Of around 140,000 clones listed, nearly 95% are singletons. Turning to this clone: What it binds is unknown.

General study findings and limits: Targets within unmutated variant regions were reportedly found for nearly half of spike-specific TCRs.

This clonotype was obtained from an adult in good health. J is TRBJ2-1 and V is TRBV2; maybe TRBD2 (6 bases). This sample comprised peripheral blood, obtained on day 0 of AZD1222 vaccination. CDR3: CASSESRDPVGPSEHRSYNEQFF. CDR3 in DNA: TGTGCCAGCAGTGAATCGAGGGACCCTGTCGGGCCTAGCGAACACCGCTCCTACAATGAGCAGTTCTTC.